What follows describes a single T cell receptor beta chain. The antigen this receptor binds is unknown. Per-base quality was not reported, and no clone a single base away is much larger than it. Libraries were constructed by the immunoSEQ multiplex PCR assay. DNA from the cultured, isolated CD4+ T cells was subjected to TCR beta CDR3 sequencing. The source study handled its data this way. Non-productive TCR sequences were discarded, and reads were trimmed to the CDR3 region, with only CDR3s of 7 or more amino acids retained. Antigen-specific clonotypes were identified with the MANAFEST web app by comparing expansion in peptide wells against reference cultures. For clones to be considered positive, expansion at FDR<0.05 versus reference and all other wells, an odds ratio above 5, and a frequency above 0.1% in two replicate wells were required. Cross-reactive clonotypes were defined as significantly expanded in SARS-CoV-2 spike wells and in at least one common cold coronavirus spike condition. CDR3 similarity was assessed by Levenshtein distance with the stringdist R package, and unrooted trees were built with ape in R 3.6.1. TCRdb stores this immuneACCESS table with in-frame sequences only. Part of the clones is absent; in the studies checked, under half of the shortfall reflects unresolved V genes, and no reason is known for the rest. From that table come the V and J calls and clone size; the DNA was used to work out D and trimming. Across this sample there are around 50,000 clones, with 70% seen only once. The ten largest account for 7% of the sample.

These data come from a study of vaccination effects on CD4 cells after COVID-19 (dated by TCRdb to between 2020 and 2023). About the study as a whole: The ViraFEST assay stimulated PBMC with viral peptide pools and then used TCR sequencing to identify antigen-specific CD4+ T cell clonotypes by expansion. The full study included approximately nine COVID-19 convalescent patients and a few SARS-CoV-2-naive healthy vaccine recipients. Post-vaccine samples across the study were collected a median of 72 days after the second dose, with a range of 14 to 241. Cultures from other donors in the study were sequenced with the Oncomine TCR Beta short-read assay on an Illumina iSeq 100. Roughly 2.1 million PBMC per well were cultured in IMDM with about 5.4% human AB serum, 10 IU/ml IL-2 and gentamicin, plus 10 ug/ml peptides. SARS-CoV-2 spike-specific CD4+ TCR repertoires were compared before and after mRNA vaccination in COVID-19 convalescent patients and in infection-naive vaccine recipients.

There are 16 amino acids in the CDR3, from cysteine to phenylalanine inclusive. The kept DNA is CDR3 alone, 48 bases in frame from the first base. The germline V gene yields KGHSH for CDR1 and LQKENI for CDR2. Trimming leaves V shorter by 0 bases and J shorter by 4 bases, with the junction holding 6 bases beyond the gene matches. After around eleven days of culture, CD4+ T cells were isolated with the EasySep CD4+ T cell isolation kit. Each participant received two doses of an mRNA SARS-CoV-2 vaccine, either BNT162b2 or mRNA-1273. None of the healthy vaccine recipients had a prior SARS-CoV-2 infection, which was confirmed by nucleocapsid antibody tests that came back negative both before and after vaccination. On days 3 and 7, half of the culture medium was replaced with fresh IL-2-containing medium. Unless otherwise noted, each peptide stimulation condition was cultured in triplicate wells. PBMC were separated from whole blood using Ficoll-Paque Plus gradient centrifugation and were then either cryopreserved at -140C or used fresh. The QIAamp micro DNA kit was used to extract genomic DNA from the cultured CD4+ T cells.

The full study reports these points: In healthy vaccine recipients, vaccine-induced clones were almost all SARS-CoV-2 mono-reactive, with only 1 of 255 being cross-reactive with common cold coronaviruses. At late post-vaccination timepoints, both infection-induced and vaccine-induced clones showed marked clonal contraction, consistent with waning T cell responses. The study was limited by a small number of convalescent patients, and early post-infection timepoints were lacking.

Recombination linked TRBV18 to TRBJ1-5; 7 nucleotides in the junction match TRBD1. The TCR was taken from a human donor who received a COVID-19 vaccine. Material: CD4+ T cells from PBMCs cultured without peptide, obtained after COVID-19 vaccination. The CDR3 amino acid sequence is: CASSPPGRGVNQPQHF. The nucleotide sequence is TGTGCCAGCTCACCACCGGGCAGGGGGGTGAATCAGCCCCAGCATTTT. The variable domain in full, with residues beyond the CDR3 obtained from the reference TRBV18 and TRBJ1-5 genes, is NAGVMQNPRHLVRRRGQEARLRCSPMKGHSHVYWYRQLPEEGLKFMVYLQKENIIDESGMPKERFSAEFPKEGPSILRIQQVVRGDSAAYFCASSPPGRGVNQPQHFGDGTRLSIL.